The entry below gives a single T cell receptor (beta chain) sequence along with its context. The data are from a study of blood T cell repertoires in COVID-19. Study in general: PBMCs, B-cell-depleted T cells, or T cells provided the cDNA or gDNA that made up the material.

In the original workflow: Nucleated cell number was recorded as an estimate derived from reference gene primer amplification. Only in-frame clones appear in the TCRdb table, and some are missing; sequencing was by immunoSEQ multiplex PCR. From that table come the V and J calls and clone size; the DNA was used to work out D and trimming. The repertoire holds 150,000 to 200,000 clones, approximately 85% seen once, with 6.9% in the top ten. Enrollment of patients from Seattle took place during active infection, with longitudinal follow-up. CDR1 and CDR2 (germline): MDHEN, SYDVKM. This CDR3 is 12 amino acids long. Trimming took 6 bases from V and 4 from J; bases not matched to a gene: 1.

The chain employs TRBV28 and TRBJ2-7; 9 nucleotides line up with TRBD1. The source is a man older than 75 with COVID-19, enrolled during active disease. The source material was peripheral blood. CDR3 DNA sequence: TGTGCCAGCAGAGGGACAGGGTACGAGCAGTACTTC. This sequence encodes CASRGTGYEQYF.